Listed here is a single T cell receptor (beta chain). Its specificity is unknown. TCRdb analysed the reads with MiXCR anew, one entry per CDR3 protein. Here the sample spans 250,000 to 300,000 distinct CDR3 sequences, around 20% being singletons. This CDR3 is 16 amino acids long. Trimming cost V 8 bases and J 3 bases, with 21 bases left between them. This sample is part of a study of T cell repertoires in cytomegalovirus infection. Broader study findings: Carriers of CMV and the relevant HLA type were discriminated by public TCR beta frequency. Ex vivo, HLA-C-restricted CMV-specific TCR beta clonotypes prevailed over the rest of the response.

The chain links TRBV12-3 or TRBV12-4 to TRBJ2-3; unclear D gene. Sample: cultured PBMCs, taken from culture after CMV antigen stimulation. The TCR sequence derives from a human donor in good health (CMV status not recorded). Some clones in this sample may be carry-over from other donors' samples. DNA of the CDR3: TGTGCCAGCTCAATTAGTCGGGCAACCGATACAGATACGCAGTATTTT. Encoded protein: CASSISRATDTDTQYF.